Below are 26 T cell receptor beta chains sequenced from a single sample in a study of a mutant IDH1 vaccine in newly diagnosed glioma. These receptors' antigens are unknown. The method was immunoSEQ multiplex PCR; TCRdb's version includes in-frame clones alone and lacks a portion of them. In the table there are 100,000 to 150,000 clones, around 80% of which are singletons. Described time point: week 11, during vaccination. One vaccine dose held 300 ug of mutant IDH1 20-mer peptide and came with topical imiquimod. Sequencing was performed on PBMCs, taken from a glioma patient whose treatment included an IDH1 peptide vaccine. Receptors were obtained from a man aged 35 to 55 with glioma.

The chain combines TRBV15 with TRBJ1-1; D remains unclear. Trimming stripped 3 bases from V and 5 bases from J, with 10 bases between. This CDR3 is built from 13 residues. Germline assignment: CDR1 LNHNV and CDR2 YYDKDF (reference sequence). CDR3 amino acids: CATSSERVTEAFF. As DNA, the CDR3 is TGTGCCACCAGCAGCGAACGGGTAACTGAAGCTTTCTTT.

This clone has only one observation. The CDR3, as DNA: TGTGCCAGAAGCACCTCTAGCGGCTCTGACACAGATACGCAGTATTTT. Its translation is CARSTSSGSDTDTQYF. The chain links TRBV5-3 to TRBJ2-3; 7 bases are shared with TRBD2. TRBV5-3 is an ORF for which the function is uncertain. This CDR3 has 16 residues. The trim removed 4 bases at V and 2 bases at J, leaving 10 bases unmatched.

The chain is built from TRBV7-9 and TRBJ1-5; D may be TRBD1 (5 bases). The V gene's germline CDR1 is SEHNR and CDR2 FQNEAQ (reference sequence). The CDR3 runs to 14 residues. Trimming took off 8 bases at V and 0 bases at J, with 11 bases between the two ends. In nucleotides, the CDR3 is TGTGCCAGCGGTGACAGTTATAGCAATCAGCCCCAGCATTTT. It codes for CASGDSYSNQPQHF.

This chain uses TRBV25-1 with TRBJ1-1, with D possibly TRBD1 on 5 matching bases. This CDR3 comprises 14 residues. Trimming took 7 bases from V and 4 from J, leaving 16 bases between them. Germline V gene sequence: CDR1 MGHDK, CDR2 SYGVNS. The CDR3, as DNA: TGTGCCAGCACTAGGGAGGGGAAAATCACTGAAGCTTTCTTT. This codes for CASTREGKITEAFF.

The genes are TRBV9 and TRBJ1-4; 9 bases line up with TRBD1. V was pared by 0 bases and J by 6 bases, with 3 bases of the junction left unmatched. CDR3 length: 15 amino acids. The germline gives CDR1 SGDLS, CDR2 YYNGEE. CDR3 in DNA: TGTGCCAGCAGCGTAGGACAGGGGGTGGATGAAAAACTGTTTTTT. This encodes CASSVGQGVDEKLFF. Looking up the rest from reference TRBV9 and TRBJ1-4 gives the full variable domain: DSGVTQTPKHLITATGQRVTLRCSPRSGDLSVYWYQQSLDQGLQFLIQYYNGEERAKGNILERFSAQQFPDLHSELNLSSLELGDSALYFCASSVGQGVDEKLFFGSGTQLSVL.

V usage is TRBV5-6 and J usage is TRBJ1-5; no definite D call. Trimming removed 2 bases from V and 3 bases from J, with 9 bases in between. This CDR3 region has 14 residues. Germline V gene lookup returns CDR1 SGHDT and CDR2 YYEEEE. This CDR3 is CASSFRHINQPQHF. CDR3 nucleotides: TGTGCCAGCAGCTTCCGGCATATCAATCAGCCCCAGCATTTT.

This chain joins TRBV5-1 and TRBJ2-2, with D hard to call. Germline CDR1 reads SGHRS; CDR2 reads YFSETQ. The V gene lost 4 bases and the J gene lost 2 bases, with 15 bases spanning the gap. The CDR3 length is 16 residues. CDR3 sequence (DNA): TGCGCCAGCAGCCAGAGATCCGGACCAAACACCGGGGAGCTGTTTTTT. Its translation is CASSQRSGPNTGELFF.

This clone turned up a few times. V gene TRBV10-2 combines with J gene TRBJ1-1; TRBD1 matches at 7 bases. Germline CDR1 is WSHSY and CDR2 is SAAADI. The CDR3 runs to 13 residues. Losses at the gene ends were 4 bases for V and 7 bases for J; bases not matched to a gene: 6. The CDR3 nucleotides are TGCGCCAGCAGTGCCGGGACAGCGGATGAAGCTTTCTTT. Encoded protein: CASSAGTADEAFF.

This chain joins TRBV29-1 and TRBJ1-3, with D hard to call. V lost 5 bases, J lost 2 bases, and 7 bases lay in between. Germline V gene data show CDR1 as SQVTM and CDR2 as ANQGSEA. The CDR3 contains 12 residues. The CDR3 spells CSVRRTGNTIYF. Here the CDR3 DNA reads TGCAGCGTTAGGAGAACTGGAAACACCATATATTTT.

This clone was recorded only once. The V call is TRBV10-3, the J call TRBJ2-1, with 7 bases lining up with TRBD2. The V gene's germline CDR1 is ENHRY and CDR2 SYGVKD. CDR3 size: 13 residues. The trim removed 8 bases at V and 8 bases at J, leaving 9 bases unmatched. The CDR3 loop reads CAIGRGGVDEQFF. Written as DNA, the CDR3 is TGTGCCATCGGCCGTGGGGGGGTGGATGAGCAGTTCTTC.

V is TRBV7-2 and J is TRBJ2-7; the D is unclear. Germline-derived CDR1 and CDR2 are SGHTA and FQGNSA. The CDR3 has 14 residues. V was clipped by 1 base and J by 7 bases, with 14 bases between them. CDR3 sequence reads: CASSLGRVPREQYF. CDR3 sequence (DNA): TGTGCCAGCAGCTTAGGTAGAGTCCCTCGGGAGCAGTACTTC.

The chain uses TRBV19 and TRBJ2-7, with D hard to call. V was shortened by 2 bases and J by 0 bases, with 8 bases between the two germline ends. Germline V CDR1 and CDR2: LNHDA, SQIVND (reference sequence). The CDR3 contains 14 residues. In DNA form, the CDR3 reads TGTGCCAGTAGTATATCTCAACTCTCCTACGAGCAGTACTTC. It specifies CASSISQLSYEQYF.

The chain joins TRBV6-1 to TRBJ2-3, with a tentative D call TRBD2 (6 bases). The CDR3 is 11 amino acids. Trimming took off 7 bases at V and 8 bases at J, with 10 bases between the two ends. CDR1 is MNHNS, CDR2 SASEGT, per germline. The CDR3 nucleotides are TGTGCCAGCAAAAGGGAGGCTACGCAGTATTTT. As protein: CASKREATQYF.

This CDR3 reads CSYIGTENEKLFF. The CDR3 nucleotides are TGCAGCTATATCGGGACGGAGAATGAAAAACTGTTTTTT. The rearrangement joins TRBV29-1 to TRBJ1-4; tentative D call: TRBD1 (5 bases). The germline CDR1 and CDR2 sequences are SQVTM and ANQGSEA. The V and J ends lost 8 bases and 5 bases respectively, with 15 bases between them. The CDR3 is 13 amino acids.

This CDR3 is CASSLGTEYYEQYF. The CDR3 bases are TGTGCCAGCAGCTTAGGGACGGAATATTACGAGCAGTACTTC. The chain has TRBV7-2 and TRBJ2-7; D gene ambiguous. With 1 base removed from V and 4 bases from J, the gap between germline ends came to 11 bases. Germline lookup yields CDR1 SGHTA and CDR2 FQGNSA. The CDR3 is 14 amino acids.

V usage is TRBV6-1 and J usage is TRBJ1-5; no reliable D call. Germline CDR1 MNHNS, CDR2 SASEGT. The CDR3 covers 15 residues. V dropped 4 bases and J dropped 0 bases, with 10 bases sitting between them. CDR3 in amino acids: CASSGAGYSNQPQHF. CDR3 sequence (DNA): TGTGCCAGCAGTGGGGCGGGGTATAGCAATCAGCCCCAGCATTTT.

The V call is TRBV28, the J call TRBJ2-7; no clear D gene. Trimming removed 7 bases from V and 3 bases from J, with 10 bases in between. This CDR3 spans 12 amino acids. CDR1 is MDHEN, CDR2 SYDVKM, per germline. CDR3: CASTALDYEQYF. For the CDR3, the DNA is TGTGCCAGCACGGCCCTCGACTACGAGCAGTACTTC.

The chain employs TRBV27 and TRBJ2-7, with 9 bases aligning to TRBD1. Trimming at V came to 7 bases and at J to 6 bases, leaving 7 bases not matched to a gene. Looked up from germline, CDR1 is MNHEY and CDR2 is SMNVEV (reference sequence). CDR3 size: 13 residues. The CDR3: CASIGTGLSEQYF. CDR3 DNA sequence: TGTGCCAGCATCGGGACAGGGTTGTCCGAGCAGTACTTC.

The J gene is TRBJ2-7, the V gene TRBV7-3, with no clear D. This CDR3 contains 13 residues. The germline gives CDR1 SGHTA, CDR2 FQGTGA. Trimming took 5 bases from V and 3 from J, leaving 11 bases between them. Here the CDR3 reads CASSLLPGYEQYF. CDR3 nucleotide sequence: TGTGCCAGCAGCCTCCTCCCGGGCTACGAGCAGTACTTC. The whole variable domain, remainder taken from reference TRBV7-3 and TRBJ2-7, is GAGVSQTPSNKVTEKGKYVELRCDPISGHTALYWYRQSLGQGPEFLIYFQGTGAADDSGLPNDRFFAVRPEGSVSTLKIQRTERGDSAVYLCASSLLPGYEQYFGPGTRLTVT.

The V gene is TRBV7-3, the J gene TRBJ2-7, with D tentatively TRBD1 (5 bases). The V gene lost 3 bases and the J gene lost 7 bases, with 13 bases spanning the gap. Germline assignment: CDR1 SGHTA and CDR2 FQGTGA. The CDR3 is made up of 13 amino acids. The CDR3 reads CASSLGRAQEQYF. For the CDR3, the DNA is TGTGCCAGCAGCTTGGGCAGGGCCCAGGAGCAGTACTTC.

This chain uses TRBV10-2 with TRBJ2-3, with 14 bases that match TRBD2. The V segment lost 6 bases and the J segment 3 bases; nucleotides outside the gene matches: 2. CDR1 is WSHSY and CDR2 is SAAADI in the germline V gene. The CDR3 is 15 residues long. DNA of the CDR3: TGCGCCAGCAGGAGGACTAGCGGGGGGACAGATACGCAGTATTTT. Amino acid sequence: CASRRTSGGTDTQYF.

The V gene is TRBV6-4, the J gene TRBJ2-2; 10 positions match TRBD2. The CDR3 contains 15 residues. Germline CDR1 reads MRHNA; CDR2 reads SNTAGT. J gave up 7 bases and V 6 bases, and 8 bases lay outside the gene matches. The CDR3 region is CASSQREGQGGELFF. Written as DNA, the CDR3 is TGTGCCAGCAGCCAGCGGGAGGGCCAAGGCGGGGAGCTGTTTTTT.

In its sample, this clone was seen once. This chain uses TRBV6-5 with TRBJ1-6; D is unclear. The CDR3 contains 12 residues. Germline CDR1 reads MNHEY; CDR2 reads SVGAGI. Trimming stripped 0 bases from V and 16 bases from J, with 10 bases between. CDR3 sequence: CASSYSKRELHF. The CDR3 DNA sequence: TGTGCCAGCAGTTACTCGAAAAGGGAACTCCACTTT.

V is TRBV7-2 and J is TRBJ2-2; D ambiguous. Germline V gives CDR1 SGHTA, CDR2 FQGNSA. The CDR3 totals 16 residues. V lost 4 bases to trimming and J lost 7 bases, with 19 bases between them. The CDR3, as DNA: TGTGCCAGCAGCTCGCCAATCCCGAACCGTGTCGGGGAGCTGTTTTTT. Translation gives CASSSPIPNRVGELFF. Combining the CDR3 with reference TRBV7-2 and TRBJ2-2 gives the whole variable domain GAGVSQSPSNKVTEKGKDVELRCDPISGHTALYWYRQSLGQGLEFLIYFQGNSAPDKSGLPSDRFSAERTGGSVSTLTIQRTQQEDSAVYLCASSSPIPNRVGELFFGEGSRLTVL.

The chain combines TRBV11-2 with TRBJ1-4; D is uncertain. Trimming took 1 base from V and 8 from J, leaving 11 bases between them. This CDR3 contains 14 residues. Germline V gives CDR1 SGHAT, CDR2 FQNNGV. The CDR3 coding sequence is TGTGCCAGCAGCTTAGCATCGGTGGCGGAAAAACTGTTTTTT. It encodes CASSLASVAEKLFF.

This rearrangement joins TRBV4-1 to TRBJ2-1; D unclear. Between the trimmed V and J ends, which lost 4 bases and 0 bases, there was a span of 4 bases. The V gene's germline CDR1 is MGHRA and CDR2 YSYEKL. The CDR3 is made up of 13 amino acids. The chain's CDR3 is CASSPNSYNEQFF. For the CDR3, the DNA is TGCGCCAGCAGCCCGAACTCCTACAATGAGCAGTTCTTC.